This is a list of T cell receptor beta chains from one sample in a study of T cells in localized non-small cell lung cancer. Repertoires were generated with immunoSEQ multiplex PCR, while TCRdb's copy carries only in-frame clones and drops some. The table records some 13,000 clones, 85% to 90% of them present only once. The specimen comprised peripheral blood, sampled before any cancer treatment. The source of these receptors is a male donor at least 60 years old with stage III lung adenocarcinoma. Both conserved end residues are part of each CDR3. A D gene is named only where the DNA matches it firmly. The size field is filled for only some rows; it gives once, few, many or a size class.

d_call	clone_size	j_call	v_call	cdr3_aa	cdr3_nt
NA	NA	TRBJ2-5	TRBV6-1	CASSEFGTHSQETQYF	TGTGCCAGCAGTGAATTCGGGACACACTCCCAAGAGACCCAGTACTTC
TRBD1	NA	TRBJ2-2	TRBV6-1	CASSGQPGQGVPTGELFF	TGTGCCAGCAGTGGCCAACCGGGACAGGGTGTCCCCACCGGGGAGCTGTTTTTT
NA	NA	TRBJ2-5	TRBV6-5	CASSYGAVGTQYF	TGTGCCAGCAGTTACGGGGCAGTCGGGACCCAGTACTTC
TRBD1	NA	TRBJ1-1	TRBV30	CAWSNRGAEAFF	TGTGCCTGGAGTAACAGGGGCGCTGAAGCTTTCTTT
NA	few	TRBJ2-7	TRBV6-5	CASSYSGGYSYEQYF	TGTGCCAGCAGTTACTCGGGCGGGTACTCCTACGAGCAGTACTTC
NA	NA	TRBJ2-2	TRBV9	CASAEGPLRTGELFF	TGTGCCTCCGCCGAGGGTCCTCTCAGGACCGGGGAGCTGTTTTTT
NA	NA	TRBJ1-4	TRBV30	CAWSTLREKLFF	TGTGCCTGGAGTACTCTTAGGGAAAAACTGTTTTTT
NA	once	TRBJ1-1	TRBV5-1	CASSLGFGGSGGMNTEAFF	TGCGCCAGCAGCTTAGGCTTCGGGGGCTCTGGGGGCATGAACACTGAAGCTTTCTTT
TRBD1	NA	TRBJ1-1	TRBV4-2	CASSPNRDRGGTEAFF	TGTGCCAGCAGCCCTAACCGGGACAGGGGCGGCACTGAAGCTTTCTTT
NA	NA	TRBJ1-3	TRBV15	CATSRDGFPSGNTIYF	TGTGCCACCAGCAGAGACGGGTTCCCATCTGGAAACACCATATATTTT
TRBD2	NA	TRBJ2-7	TRBV29-1	CSVGASGDYEQYF	TGCAGCGTTGGGGCTAGCGGAGATTACGAGCAGTACTTC
NA	NA	TRBJ2-3	TRBV5-4	CASSSGQRLSTDTQYF	TGTGCCAGCAGCTCAGGACAGCGTCTAAGCACAGATACGCAGTATTTT
NA	NA	TRBJ1-1	TRBV6-5	CASSSDRHGTEAFF	TGTGCCAGCAGTTCAGACCGTCATGGCACTGAAGCTTTCTTT
NA	few	TRBJ2-7	TRBV6-1	CASSWTSAEEQYF	TGTGCCAGCAGTTGGACCTCAGCGGAGGAGCAGTACTTC
NA	NA	TRBJ1-1	TRBV30	CAWREVSEAFF	TGTGCCTGGAGGGAGGTCAGTGAAGCTTTCTTT
NA	NA	TRBJ1-6	TRBV5-4	CATQTDGGNWSPLHF	TGTGCCACCCAGACGGACGGCGGGAATTGGTCACCCCTCCACTTT
TRBD1	NA	TRBJ1-6	TRBV29-1	CSVGTGGNSPLHF	TGCAGCGTTGGAACAGGGGGGAATTCACCCCTCCACTTT
TRBD1	NA	TRBJ1-2	TRBV6-5	CASTPTGGVVGYTF	TGTGCCAGCACCCCGACAGGGGGCGTCGTTGGCTACACCTTC
TRBD1	NA	TRBJ1-1	TRBV19	CASSGLPGTGVTEAFF	TGTGCCAGTAGTGGATTGCCCGGGACAGGGGTCACTGAAGCTTTCTTT
NA	NA	TRBJ1-1	TRBV6-5	CASSQTRGDTEAFF	TGTGCCAGCAGTCAAACGAGGGGTGACACTGAAGCTTTCTTT
NA	NA	TRBJ2-3	TRBV27	CASSFSTGRISTDTQYF	TGTGCCAGCAGTTTCTCCACGGGAAGGATTAGCACAGATACGCAGTATTTT
NA	NA	TRBJ1-1	TRBV10-3	CAIRETSTEAFF	TGTGCCATCAGGGAGACATCCACTGAAGCTTTCTTT
TRBD2	NA	TRBJ2-1	TRBV7-2	CASSLGTSDYNEQFF	TGTGCCAGCAGCTTAGGGACTAGCGACTACAATGAGCAGTTCTTC
TRBD1	once	TRBJ2-2	TRBV5-1	CASSSLGQVTGELFF	TGCGCCAGCAGCTCCCTGGGACAGGTCACCGGGGAGCTGTTTTTT
NA	NA	TRBJ1-1	TRBV30	CAWSPRGNGEAFF	TGTGCCTGGAGCCCCAGGGGCAACGGTGAAGCTTTCTTT
NA	NA	TRBJ1-3	TRBV5-1	CASSLGPRQVDSGNTIYF	TGCGCCAGCAGCTTGGGGCCCCGACAGGTAGACTCTGGAAACACCATATATTTT
NA	NA	TRBJ1-5	TRBV7-8	CASRRGGGNQPQHF	TGTGCCAGCAGGAGGGGAGGAGGCAATCAGCCCCAGCATTTT
NA	NA	TRBJ1-5	TRBV5-5	CASSPEPSQPQHF	TGTGCCAGCAGCCCGGAGCCAAGCCAGCCCCAGCATTTT
NA	NA	TRBJ2-6	TRBV4-1	CASSQDPMGSGANVLTF	TGCGCCAGCAGCCAAGATCCTATGGGCTCTGGGGCCAACGTCCTGACTTTC
TRBD1	NA	TRBJ2-5	TRBV28	CASKRGQQETQYF	TGTGCCAGCAAGAGGGGACAGCAAGAGACCCAGTACTTC
NA	NA	TRBJ2-5	TRBV5-1	CASSPGETQYF	TGCGCCAGCAGCCCCGGGGAGACCCAGTACTTC
NA	NA	TRBJ1-4	TRBV6-1	CASWAHATNEKLFF	TGTGCCAGCTGGGCACATGCAACTAATGAAAAACTGTTTTTT
NA	NA	TRBJ1-3	TRBV7-9	CASSWGDPGTIYF	TGTGCCAGCAGCTGGGGGGACCCGGGCACCATATATTTT
NA	NA	TRBJ1-2	TRBV6-5	CASSYNNYGYTF	TGTGCCAGCAGTTACAACAACTATGGCTACACCTTC
NA	few	TRBJ2-7	TRBV7-3	CASSLEPGAHEQYF	TGTGCCAGCAGCTTAGAACCGGGGGCTCACGAGCAGTACTTC